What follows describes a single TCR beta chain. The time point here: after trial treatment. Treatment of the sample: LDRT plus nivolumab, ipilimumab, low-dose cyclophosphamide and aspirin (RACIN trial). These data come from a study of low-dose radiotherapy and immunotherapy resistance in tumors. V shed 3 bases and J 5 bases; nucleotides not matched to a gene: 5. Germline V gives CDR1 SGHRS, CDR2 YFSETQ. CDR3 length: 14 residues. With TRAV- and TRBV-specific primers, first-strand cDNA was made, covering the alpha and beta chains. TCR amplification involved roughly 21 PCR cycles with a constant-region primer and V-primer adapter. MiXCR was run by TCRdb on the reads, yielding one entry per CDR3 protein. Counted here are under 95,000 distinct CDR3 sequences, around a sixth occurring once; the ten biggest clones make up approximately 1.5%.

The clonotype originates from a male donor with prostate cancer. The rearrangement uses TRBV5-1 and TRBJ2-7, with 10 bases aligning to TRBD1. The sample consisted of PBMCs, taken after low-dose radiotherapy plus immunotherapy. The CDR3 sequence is CASSSGQGRNEQYF. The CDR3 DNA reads TGCGCCAGCAGCTCGGGACAGGGGAGGAACGAGCAGTACTTC.